One T cell receptor (beta chain) is described in this entry. The sample originates from a study of blood T cell repertoires in COVID-19. The repertoire was sequenced with immunoSEQ multiplex PCR; TCRdb's copy has only in-frame clones and lacks some. The data contain fewer than 300,000 clones, over 75% of them singletons. The CDR3 is 16 amino acids. Trimming took 4 bases from V and 4 from J; bases not matched to a gene: 11. The germline V gene has CDR1 LNHDA and CDR2 SQIVND (reference sequence). Sample: PBMCs or T cells enriched from blood (not recorded which). The genes are TRBV19 and TRBJ1-2; 8 nucleotides match TRBD1. This clonotype originated in a man in his late teens or twenties who had recovered from COVID-19. The DNA for the CDR3 is TGTGCCAGTAGTACGACAGGGGAAATGGCAGGCTATGGCTACACCTTC. Amino acid sequence: CASSTTGEMAGYGYTF.